The source of this T cell receptor (beta chain) is a study of CD8 T cells in ankylosing spondylitis. To note about this clonotype: Its antigen is still unknown.

Per germline, CDR1 SGHDT and CDR2 YYEEEE. The CDR3 is made up of 14 amino acids. Trimming cost V 3 bases and J 3 bases; bases outside gene matches: 3. TCRdb re-called the 5' RACE reads with MiXCR, one entry per CDR3 protein. The sample carries 130,000 or so distinct CDR3 sequences, 17% recorded once. Study-level results: Characteristic of ankylosing spondylitis blood, it appeared, was a TCR beta motif comprising roughly eight highly homologous variants.

The chain has TRBV5-6 and TRBJ2-1; 7 bases agree with TRBD2. The TCR was taken from a male donor with ankylosing spondylitis. Sequenced sample: blood, either unsorted or a sorted T cell fraction (not recorded which). The CDR3 reads CASSWAGDYNEQFF. CDR3 DNA: TGTGCCAGCAGCTGGGCGGGAGACTACAATGAGCAGTTCTTC.